The 29 T cell receptor beta chains given below trace back to one sample, sequenced in a study of circulating and synovial CD4+ cells in juvenile arthritis. The assay was immunoSEQ multiplex PCR, and TCRdb's table has in-frame clones only and misses some. The repertoire holds over 15,000 clones, with around 91% as singletons. Material for sequencing was CD4+ T cells from blood. Receptors originate from a human donor with juvenile idiopathic arthritis.

The chain employs TRBV5-8 and TRBJ2-2; TRBD1 agrees at 10 bases. Trimming cost V 4 bases and J 4 bases; bases outside gene matches: 1. CDR1 is SGHTS, CDR2 YDEGEE, per germline. CDR3 length: 14 residues. CDR3 amino acids: CASSRTGGTGELFF. The CDR3 coding sequence is TGTGCCAGCAGCCGGACAGGGGGCACCGGGGAGCTGTTTTTT.

The chain joins TRBV4-1 to TRBJ1-5; 8 bases are a match to TRBD1. CDR3 length: 20 residues. CDR1 is MGHRA and CDR2 is YSYEKL in the germline V gene. Trimming took 1 base from V and 0 from J; bases not matched to a gene: 14. The CDR3 reads CASSQVDFLGQGYSNQPQHF. The CDR3 bases are TGCGCCAGCAGCCAAGTTGACTTTCTAGGACAGGGATATAGCAATCAGCCCCAGCATTTT.

The J gene is TRBJ1-1, the V gene TRBV9; D gene uncertain. V lost 0 bases, J lost 1 base, and 4 bases lay in between. Germline V gives CDR1 SGDLS, CDR2 YYNGEE. The CDR3 covers 13 residues. CDR3 residues: CASSVDRNTEAFF. CDR3 in DNA: TGTGCCAGCAGCGTAGACAGGAACACTGAAGCTTTCTTT.

Concerning this clone: Other DNA sequences from this sample encode an identical CDR3 as well. This chain joins TRBV13 and TRBJ2-1; TRBD2 aligns across 7 bases. Germline loops: CDR1 PRHDT, CDR2 FYEKMQ (reference sequence). Trimming removed 5 bases from V and 4 bases from J; junction bases left unmatched: 11. This CDR3 is built from 16 residues. CDR3 in DNA: TGTGCCAGCAGCCTAGTGCTAGCGGACAAATACAATGAGCAGTTCTTC. It is translated as CASSLVLADKYNEQFF.

V is TRBV7-8 and J is TRBJ2-3; D is perhaps TRBD2 (6 bases). The germline V gene has CDR1 SGHVS and CDR2 FQNEAQ. The V end lost 2 bases, the J end lost 5 bases, and 14 bases lay between the germline ends. The CDR3 loop spans 15 amino acids. The CDR3 DNA follows: TGTGCCAGCAGCTTAAGGGACTCAGTGGGAGATACGCAGTATTTT. Protein sequence: CASSLRDSVGDTQYF.

The rearrangement uses TRBV10-3 and TRBJ2-3; 8 nucleotides agree with TRBD2. J gave up 1 base and V 4 bases, and 1 base lay outside the gene matches. The CDR3 is 14 residues long. Germline values: CDR1 ENHRY, CDR2 SYGVKD. CDR3 in DNA: TGTGCCATCAGTGCGACTAGCGGCACAGATACGCAGTATTTT. It codes for CAISATSGTDTQYF.

V gene TRBV12-5 combines with J gene TRBJ1-4; TRBD1 is a possible D gene (6 bases). CDR1 and CDR2 (germline): LGHNT, FRNRAP. The CDR3 has 17 amino acids. V was clipped by 1 base and J by 5 bases, with 17 bases between them. CDR3 nucleotides: TGTGCTAGTGGTTTGGCGTACGTGGGGGCGCGAAATGAAAAACTGTTTTTT. It specifies CASGLAYVGARNEKLFF.

The J gene is TRBJ1-2, the V gene TRBV27; 9 bases are shared with TRBD1. Germline V gene sequence: CDR1 MNHEY, CDR2 SMNVEV (reference sequence). This CDR3 is 15 amino acids long. J gave up 4 bases and V 5 bases, and 8 bases lay outside the gene matches. CDR3 coding DNA: TGTGCCAGCAGTCTGGGGACAGGGCCGATCTATGGCTACACCTTC. It specifies CASSLGTGPIYGYTF.

This clone has a single count. V usage is TRBV11-2 and J usage is TRBJ2-7, with 9 bases that match TRBD1. The CDR3 spans 14 residues. From germline, CDR1 is SGHAT and CDR2 FQNNGV. The ends lost 5 bases at V and 4 bases at J; junction bases unmatched: 6. The CDR3 is CASSRQGDVYEQYF. The DNA of the CDR3 is TGTGCCAGCAGCCGACAGGGGGACGTATACGAGCAGTACTTC.

The rearrangement joins TRBV5-1 to TRBJ2-7, with TRBD1 identical over 7 bases. V lost 3 bases and J lost 5; bases outside the gene matches: 5. CDR3 length: 13 amino acids. Germline V gene sequence: CDR1 SGHRS, CDR2 YFSETQ. The CDR3 region is CASSWPGTDEQYF. In nucleotides, the CDR3 is TGCGCCAGCAGCTGGCCGGGGACAGACGAGCAGTACTTC.

The rearrangement links TRBV6-1 to TRBJ2-7, with TRBD2 identical over 7 bases. This CDR3 contains 14 residues. Per germline, CDR1 MNHNS and CDR2 SASEGT. V lost 1 base, J lost 4 bases, and 4 bases stayed unmatched. This CDR3 reads CASSEGGGRYEQYF. The DNA for the CDR3 is TGTGCCAGCAGTGAAGGCGGGGGTCGATACGAGCAGTACTTC.

The chain is built from TRBV5-1 and TRBJ2-7, with 13 bases matching TRBD2. The CDR3 sequence is 15 residues long. Germline V gives CDR1 SGHRS, CDR2 YFSETQ. V dropped 5 bases and J dropped 2; count of bases not matched to a gene: 4. The CDR3 reads CASRRLAGGTYEQYF. The CDR3 bases are TGCGCCAGCAGGAGACTAGCGGGGGGTACCTACGAGCAGTACTTC.

The gene calls are TRBV7-2 and TRBJ1-5, with D tentatively TRBD1 (5 bases). Germline CDR1 SGHTA, CDR2 FQGNSA. The CDR3 runs 15 residues. Deletions cut 6 bases from V and 0 bases from J, with 12 bases between. CDR3: CASRYAGDSNQPQHF. Written as DNA, the CDR3 is TGTGCCAGCAGATATGCGGGGGATAGCAATCAGCCCCAGCATTTT.

The chain recombines TRBV6-5 with TRBJ2-7; TRBD2 might be the D (6 bases). The germline V and J ends were trimmed by 6 bases and 2 bases, with 17 bases remaining between them. CDR3 size: 15 residues. CDR1 and CDR2 (germline): MNHEY, SVGAGI. The CDR3 protein is CASRITGDPAYEQYF. For the CDR3, the DNA is TGTGCCAGCAGAATAACGGGAGACCCTGCCTACGAGCAGTACTTC.

J is TRBJ1-1 and V is TRBV2; D remains ambiguous. CDR1 is SNHLY and CDR2 is FYNNEI in the germline V gene. There are 14 residues in the CDR3. V lost 2 bases and J 4 bases, leaving 11 bases between the germline ends. Written as DNA, the CDR3 is TGTGCCAGCAGTGAAAGAGGAGTGATCACTGAAGCTTTCTTT. Encoded protein: CASSERGVITEAFF.

This chain joins TRBV19 and TRBJ1-2; tentative D call: TRBD1 (5 bases). The V gene's germline CDR1 is LNHDA and CDR2 SQIVND (reference sequence). Trimming left V 2 bases short and J 0 bases short, with 22 bases between. This CDR3 is 19 amino acids long. The CDR3 spells CASSIKRMERGPANYGYTF. The CDR3 bases are TGTGCCAGTAGTATAAAGAGGATGGAGCGGGGCCCTGCTAACTATGGCTACACCTTC.

The chain couples TRBV6-6 to TRBJ2-3; tentative D call: TRBD1 (5 bases). In germline, CDR1 is MNHNY, CDR2 SVGAGI (reference sequence). The CDR3 contains 13 residues. Trimming pared 7 bases from V and 2 bases from J, leaving 10 bases between. CDR3 DNA sequence: TGTGCCAGCACACAGGTCTACACAGATACGCAGTATTTT. Residues: CASTQVYTDTQYF.

The gene calls are TRBV9 and TRBJ2-7; D is possibly TRBD2 (7 bases). The CDR3 is 16 residues long. Germline values: CDR1 SGDLS, CDR2 YYNGEE. The ends were cut back, 4 bases at V and 4 bases at J, with 21 bases in the middle. CDR3 sequence: CASSPIGGGGTYEQYF. CDR3 DNA: TGTGCCAGCAGCCCCATCGGGGGCGGGGGCACATACGAGCAGTACTTC.

J is TRBJ1-5 and V is TRBV6-1; a weak D match, TRBD1 (6 bases). This CDR3 has 14 amino acids. V lost 5 bases and J lost 4, with 12 bases in between. CDR1 and CDR2 from the germline V gene are MNHNS and SASEGT. The CDR3 here is CASSLNRANQPQHF. CDR3 DNA: TGTGCCAGCAGTTTAAACAGGGCGAATCAGCCCCAGCATTTT.

The V call is TRBV11-2, the J call TRBJ2-3; D gene ambiguous. Germline V gene lookup returns CDR1 SGHAT and CDR2 FQNNGV. Between the trimmed V and J ends, which lost 5 bases and 0 bases, there was a span of 9 bases. The CDR3 has 14 amino acids. The CDR3 here is CASSAQISTDTQYF. CDR3 bases: TGTGCCAGCAGCGCCCAGATTAGCACAGATACGCAGTATTTT.

This sequence joins TRBV5-1 and TRBJ2-5, with 9 positions matching TRBD1. The germline gives CDR1 SGHRS, CDR2 YFSETQ. V was pared by 2 bases and J by 4 bases, with 3 bases of the junction left unmatched. The CDR3 sequence is 14 residues long. CDR3 residues: CASSLQGAGETQYF. Written as DNA, the CDR3 is TGCGCCAGCAGCTTACAGGGGGCTGGAGAGACCCAGTACTTC.

The sample holds one count of this clone. The chain joins TRBV19 to TRBJ2-5; the D gene is possibly TRBD1 (5 bases). The J call may be in error: the DNA end matches TRBJ2-7 better. Per the germline V gene, CDR1 is LNHDA and CDR2 is SQIVND (reference sequence). The CDR3 covers 19 residues. In DNA, the CDR3 is TGTGCCAGTAGTATAAAAGGGATGGTGTGGGCAGGGTTTGCCTACGAGCAGTACTTC. Translated, it gives CASSIKGMVWAGFAYEQYF.

The chain joins TRBV7-8 to TRBJ2-1, with 7 nucleotides matching TRBD1. The CDR3 spans 13 residues. J gave up 6 bases and V 5 bases, and 4 bases lay outside the gene matches. Looked up from germline, CDR1 is SGHVS and CDR2 is FQNEAQ. CDR3 sequence reads: CASSVGTVNEQFF. The DNA of the CDR3 is TGTGCCAGCAGCGTCGGGACAGTCAATGAGCAGTTCTTC.

The J gene is TRBJ2-3, the V gene TRBV7-2; 11 bases align to TRBD2. Germline V gene lookup returns CDR1 SGHTA and CDR2 FQGNSA. V lost 0 bases and J lost 6; bases outside the gene matches: 5. CDR3 length: 16 amino acids. CDR3 region: CASSLAVAGGQDTQYF. CDR3 in DNA: TGTGCCAGCAGCTTAGCTGTAGCGGGAGGGCAGGATACGCAGTATTTT.

The chain is built from TRBV10-3 and TRBJ1-2; 7 bases align to TRBD1. Looked up from germline, CDR1 is ENHRY and CDR2 is SYGVKD. The CDR3 extends over 15 amino acids. V shed 2 bases and J 8 bases; nucleotides not matched to a gene: 11. CDR3 amino acids: CAISEHYDRVQGYTF. The CDR3 nucleotides read TGTGCCATCAGTGAGCATTACGACAGGGTCCAAGGCTACACCTTC.

This sequence joins TRBV30 and TRBJ1-4, with no clear D. The length of the CDR3 is 13 residues. Trimming pared 4 bases from V and 3 bases from J, leaving 9 bases between. The V gene's germline CDR1 is GTSNPN and CDR2 SVGIG (reference sequence). CDR3 loop: CAWNALPNEKLFF. In DNA form, the CDR3 reads TGTGCCTGGAATGCGCTACCTAATGAAAAACTGTTTTTT.

J is TRBJ1-5 and V is TRBV18, with TRBD1 as a possible D gene (6 bases). CDR1 and CDR2 from the germline V gene are KGHSH and LQKENI. V was trimmed by 5 bases and J by 4 bases, leaving 18 bases between them. The CDR3 is 16 amino acids. The CDR3 sequence: CASSASQGLINQPQHF. The DNA for the CDR3 is TGTGCCAGCTCAGCATCTCAGGGGCTGATTAATCAGCCCCAGCATTTT.

This clone was seen only once. The rearrangement joins TRBV6-5 to TRBJ2-7; 10 bases are a match to TRBD1. The CDR3 covers 15 residues. J lost 2 bases, V lost 2 bases, and 3 bases had no gene match. Per germline, CDR1 MNHEY and CDR2 SVGAGI. CDR3 loop: CASSYGGTGAYEQYF. CDR3 DNA: TGTGCCAGCAGTTACGGGGGGACAGGGGCCTACGAGCAGTACTTC.

The genes are TRBV5-4 and TRBJ2-7; D gene uncertain. This CDR3 has 12 residues. Trimming pared 0 bases from V and 9 bases from J, leaving 10 bases between. Germline lookup yields CDR1 SGHNT and CDR2 YYREEE (reference sequence). This CDR3 reads CASSLDVTRQYF. DNA of the CDR3: TGTGCCAGCAGCTTGGATGTGACTCGGCAGTACTTC.